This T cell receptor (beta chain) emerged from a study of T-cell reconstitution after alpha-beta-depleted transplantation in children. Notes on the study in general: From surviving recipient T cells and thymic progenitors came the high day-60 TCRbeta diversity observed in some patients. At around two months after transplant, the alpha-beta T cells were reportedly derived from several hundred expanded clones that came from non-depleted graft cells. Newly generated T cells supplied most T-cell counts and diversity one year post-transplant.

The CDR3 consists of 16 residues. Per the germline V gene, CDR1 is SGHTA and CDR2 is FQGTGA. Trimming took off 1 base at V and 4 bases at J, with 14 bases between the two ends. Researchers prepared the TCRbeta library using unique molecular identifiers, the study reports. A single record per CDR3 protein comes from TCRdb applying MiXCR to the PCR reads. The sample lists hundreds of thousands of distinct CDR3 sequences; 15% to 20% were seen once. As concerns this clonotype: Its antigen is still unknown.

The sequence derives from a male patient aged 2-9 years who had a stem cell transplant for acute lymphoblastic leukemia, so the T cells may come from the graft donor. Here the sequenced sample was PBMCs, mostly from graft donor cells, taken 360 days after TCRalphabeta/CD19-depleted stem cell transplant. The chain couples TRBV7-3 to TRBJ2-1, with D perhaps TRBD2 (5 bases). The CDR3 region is CASSLMGDLKYNEQFF. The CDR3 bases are TGTGCCAGCAGCTTAATGGGAGACCTAAAGTACAATGAGCAGTTCTTC.